Each of the 20 T cell receptor beta chains below was sequenced from the same sample in a study of persistence of HIV-infected CD4 T cells. These receptors' targets are unknown. Overlapping HIV-1 Gag 15-mer peptides at around 0.91 ug per peptide per mL were used. CD40L/CD69 double-negative CD45RO-high memory CD4+ T cells were collected. Sequencing used immunoSEQ version 4 in survey mode. Assay used: immunoSEQ multiplex PCR; TCRdb lists only in-frame clones, some missing. Seen here are about 39,000 clones, 85% observed once, and the top ten hold roughly 5.9%. The material was cultured CD4+ T cells from PBMCs, obtained from a patient who received antiretroviral therapy. The receptors were gathered from an adult with HIV. The donor label of this sample is uncertain.

V gene TRBV6-5 combines with J gene TRBJ1-1, with D possibly matching TRBD1 (6 bases). CDR1 MNHEY and CDR2 SVGAGI come from the germline V gene. V was clipped by 6 bases and J by 1 base, with 15 bases between them. CDR3 length: 15 amino acids. CDR3 DNA: TGTGCCAGCAGATACAGGGTTGGGGGGAACACTGAAGCTTTCTTT. This encodes CASRYRVGGNTEAFF.

The chain combines TRBV3-1 (or the pseudogene TRBV3-2) with TRBJ2-2; D could derive from TRBD1 or TRBD2 (6 bases each). The V end lost 8 bases, the J end lost 2 bases, and 15 bases lay between the germline ends. Germline V lookup: CDR1 LGHDT, CDR2 YNNKEL (reference sequence). This CDR3 contains 15 residues. The CDR3 DNA reads as TGTGCCAGCCGGTGGGGGCGGGGAAACACCGGGGAGCTGTTTTTT. Translating it yields CASRWGRGNTGELFF.

In this sample, this clone turned up a few times. V is TRBV2 and J is TRBJ2-3; TRBD1 is a possible D gene (5 bases). The CDR3 consists of 14 residues. The germline V gene has CDR1 SNHLY and CDR2 FYNNEI. V gave up 3 bases and J gave up 2 bases, with 9 bases separating them. The CDR3 sequence is CASSENRNTDTQYF. For the CDR3, the DNA is TGTGCCAGCAGTGAGAACAGGAACACAGATACGCAGTATTTT.

The chain is built from TRBV19 and TRBJ2-7; 12 bases match TRBD2. Germline lookup yields CDR1 LNHDA and CDR2 SQIVND (reference sequence). Germline trimming cut 6 bases from V and 4 bases from J; bases unmatched to any gene: 4. The CDR3 length is 14 residues. CDR3 DNA: TGTGCCAGTAGCGCTAGCGGGGGGGAATACGAGCAGTACTTC. Its protein is CASSASGGEYEQYF.

A single count supports this clone. This chain links TRBV24-1 with TRBJ1-5, with D possibly being TRBD1 (6 bases). This CDR3 spans 16 amino acids. CDR1 is KGHDR and CDR2 is SFDVKD in the germline V gene. V was clipped by 5 bases and J by 0 bases, with 13 bases between them. CDR3 protein: CATSAAGDSSNQPQHF. The CDR3 DNA is TGTGCCACCAGTGCGGCAGGGGATTCTAGCAATCAGCCCCAGCATTTT.

This clone has a handful of counts. The CDR3 nucleotides are TGTGCCAGTAGTAGGAGCGGCTACGAGCAGTACTTC. Translating it yields CASSRSGYEQYF. The chain uses TRBV19 and TRBJ2-7; D perhaps matches TRBD2 (5 bases). In germline, CDR1 is LNHDA, CDR2 SQIVND (reference sequence). V gave up 4 bases and J gave up 3 bases, with 7 bases separating them. This CDR3 is built from 12 residues.

J is TRBJ2-5 and V is TRBV6-4, with TRBD2 identical over 10 bases. J was trimmed by 2 bases and V by 1 base; bases with no gene match: 4. Germline V gene data show CDR1 as MRHNA and CDR2 as SNTAGT. The CDR3 loop spans 16 amino acids. This CDR3 reads CASSDWGLANQETQYF. DNA of the CDR3: TGTGCCAGCAGTGACTGGGGACTAGCGAATCAAGAGACCCAGTACTTC.

This clone was picked up one time. The CDR3 nucleotides are TGTGCCAGCAGTTGGGGGGTGGGTAGGTTAGGAGATACGCAGTATTTT. Encoded protein: CASSWGVGRLGDTQYF. V is TRBV28 and J is TRBJ2-3; tentatively, D is TRBD2 (6 bases). With 4 bases removed from V and 5 bases from J, the gap between germline ends came to 19 bases. Germline V CDR1 and CDR2: MDHEN, SYDVKM. CDR3 length: 16 residues.

This clone was found once. The rearrangement links TRBV3-1 (or the pseudogene TRBV3-2) to TRBJ1-5, with 11 bases that match TRBD1. CDR1 is LGHDT and CDR2 is YNNKEL in the germline V gene (reference sequence). V shed 2 bases, J shed 0 bases, and the junction held 9 bases outside the gene matches. This CDR3 is 19 amino acids long. The CDR3 reads CASSQHGGQGEYSNQPQHF. The CDR3 DNA sequence: TGTGCCAGCAGCCAACATGGGGGACAGGGGGAATATAGCAATCAGCCCCAGCATTTT.

The chain links TRBV5-1 to TRBJ1-5; D is uncertain. From germline, CDR1 is SGHRS and CDR2 YFSETQ. CDR3 length: 14 amino acids. V lost 4 bases, J lost 0 bases, and 8 bases lay in between. The CDR3 region is CASSPTNSNQPQHF. CDR3 coding DNA: TGCGCCAGCAGCCCGACGAATAGCAATCAGCCCCAGCATTTT. Variable domain in full (rest from reference TRBV5-1 and TRBJ1-5): KAGVTQTPRYLIKTRGQQVTLSCSPISGHRSVSWYQQTPGQGLQFLFEYFSETQRNKGNFPGRFSGRQFSNSRSEMNVSTLELGDSALYLCASSPTNSNQPQHFGDGTRLSIL.

The chain links TRBV6-5 to TRBJ2-7; a possible D gene is TRBD2 (5 bases). V lost 7 bases and J 1 base, leaving 17 bases between the germline ends. CDR3 length: 15 residues. Germline CDR1 MNHEY, CDR2 SVGAGI. CDR3 residues: CASILDGGNSYEQYF. The CDR3 DNA reads as TGTGCCAGCATATTGGACGGAGGCAATTCCTACGAGCAGTACTTC.

The chain employs TRBV6-5 and TRBJ2-7; TRBD2 matches 8 bases. V lost 0 bases and J lost 6; bases outside the gene matches: 10. The CDR3 runs 16 residues. Germline CDR1 is MNHEY and CDR2 is SVGAGI. Here the CDR3 reads CASSYSIGAGGGEQYF. The CDR3 DNA follows: TGTGCCAGCAGTTACTCGATAGGGGCGGGGGGAGGCGAGCAGTACTTC.

The rearrangement links TRBV7-6 to TRBJ2-7; tentatively, D is TRBD2 (5 bases). The CDR3 consists of 13 residues. Deletions cut 2 bases from V and 6 bases from J, with 11 bases between. Germline V gene data show CDR1 as SGHVS and CDR2 as FNYEAQ. The CDR3 here is CASSLKRSGEQYF. Written as DNA, the CDR3 is TGTGCCAGCAGCTTAAAGCGGAGCGGCGAGCAGTACTTC.

The V and J genes are TRBV19 and TRBJ1-1, with a tentative D call TRBD1 (5 bases). Germline V gives CDR1 LNHDA, CDR2 SQIVND (reference sequence). The germline V and J ends were trimmed by 4 bases and 1 base, with 19 bases remaining between them. The CDR3 spans 17 residues. CDR3 loop: CASSTPGTGLPNTEAFF. The CDR3 nucleotides are TGTGCCAGTAGTACCCCCGGGACGGGACTGCCGAACACTGAAGCTTTCTTT.

J is TRBJ1-2 and V is TRBV6-5; no clear D gene. This CDR3 is 13 amino acids long. V gave up 2 bases and J gave up 8 bases, with 12 bases separating them. Per germline, CDR1 MNHEY and CDR2 SVGAGI. The CDR3 is CASSYGVLGGYTF. In nucleotides, the CDR3 is TGTGCCAGCAGTTACGGGGTTTTGGGCGGCTACACCTTC.

Only one count was recorded for this clone. The chain couples TRBV7-3 to TRBJ2-2; 11 nucleotides line up with TRBD2. The germline V gene encodes CDR1 SGHTA and CDR2 FQGTGA. This CDR3 spans 18 amino acids. The ends lost 5 bases at V and 2 bases at J; junction bases unmatched: 10. Here the CDR3 DNA reads TGTGCCAGCAGCCCGAGGGTAGCGGGGGGGCTAAACACCGGGGAGCTGTTTTTT. It encodes CASSPRVAGGLNTGELFF.

V and J are TRBV5-1 and TRBJ2-3; D remains unclear. Germline V gene data show CDR1 as SGHRS and CDR2 as YFSETQ. This CDR3 is 14 amino acids long. Trimming cost V 4 bases and J 1 base, with 10 bases left between them. Here the CDR3 reads CASSRSVGTDTQYF. The CDR3 DNA reads as TGCGCCAGCAGCAGAAGTGTGGGCACAGATACGCAGTATTTT.

The rearrangement uses TRBV28 and TRBJ1-4; D might be TRBD1 (5 bases). The CDR3 runs to 13 residues. CDR1 MDHEN and CDR2 SYDVKM come from the germline V gene. Trimming left V 5 bases short and J 5 bases short, with 9 bases between. The CDR3 reads CASSRQQNEKLFF. Here the CDR3 DNA reads TGTGCCAGCAGTAGACAGCAAAATGAAAAACTGTTTTTT.

This clone came up once. The chain employs TRBV5-1 and TRBJ2-2; the D is unclear. The CDR3 is made up of 15 amino acids. V shed 2 bases and J shed 2 bases, with 10 bases lying between them. The germline CDR1 and CDR2 sequences are SGHRS and YFSETQ. The CDR3 DNA sequence: TGCGCCAGCAGCTTAAGTTGGGGAAACACCGGGGAGCTGTTTTTT. It yields the protein CASSLSWGNTGELFF.

Here the CDR3 reads CASSLLIGGEKLFF. CDR3 coding DNA: TGTGCCAGCAGCTTGTTGATAGGGGGAGAAAAACTGTTTTTT. The chain has TRBV7-9 and TRBJ1-4, with a tentative D call TRBD1 (6 bases). The CDR3 has 14 amino acids. Trimming removed 3 bases at V and 8 bases at J, with 13 bases between. Per germline, CDR1 SEHNR and CDR2 FQNEAQ (reference sequence).